These 31 T cell receptor beta chains were all obtained from the same sample, sequenced in a study of blood T cells in healthy people across ages. Alongside a J-beta primer mix, a sample-barcoded 5' primer served in a second PCR lasting 7 to 11 cycles. TCRdb reprocessed the 5' RACE reads with MiXCR, giving one entry per CDR3 protein. The profile shows some 670,000 distinct CDR3 sequences, 45% to 60% of them singletons. The sample taken for sequencing was blood. These receptor sequences come from a woman of 80 years or more in good health.

The chain carries TRBV7-9 and TRBJ2-1; D remains ambiguous. Germline V gene sequence: CDR1 SEHNR, CDR2 FQNEAQ (reference sequence). V lost 11 bases to trimming and J lost 8 bases, with 19 bases between them. This CDR3 has 13 amino acids. The CDR3 is CALGKVSLDEQFF. In nucleotides, the CDR3 is TGTGCCCTCGGAAAAGTTTCACTTGATGAGCAGTTCTTC. The full variable domain, with the rest looked up from reference TRBV7-9 and TRBJ2-1, is DTGVSQNPRHKITKRGQNVTFRCDPISEHNRLYWYRQTLGQGPEFLTYFQNEAQLEKSRLLSDRFSAERPKGSFSTLEIQRTEQGDSAMYLCALGKVSLDEQFFGPGTRLTVL.

The CDR3: CASSLAGLGPQHF. CDR3 nucleotides: TGTGCCAGCAGTTTAGCCGGCCTAGGGCCCCAGCATTTT. The chain has TRBV28 and TRBJ1-5; D gene uncertain. The CDR3 totals 13 residues. Looked up from germline, CDR1 is MDHEN and CDR2 is SYDVKM. V lost 2 bases to trimming and J lost 9 bases, with 11 bases between them.

The chain couples TRBV12-3 or TRBV12-4 to TRBJ2-2; either TRBD1 or TRBD2 may supply D (5 bases each). The V end lost 6 bases, the J end lost 7 bases, and 12 bases lay between the germline ends. There are 13 residues in the CDR3. CDR3 nucleotide sequence: TGTGCCAGCAGCACCTGGGACGTCGGGGAGCTGTTTTTT. Residues: CASSTWDVGELFF.

This clonotype was counted once. This rearrangement joins TRBV5-5 to TRBJ2-6; TRBD2 matches at 12 bases. From germline, CDR1 is SGHKS and CDR2 YYEKEE (reference sequence). The V segment lost 4 bases and the J segment 0 bases; nucleotides outside the gene matches: 2. The CDR3 has 17 amino acids. The DNA for the CDR3 is TGTGCCAGCAGCCAGACTAGCGGGGGCTCTGGGGCCAACGTCCTGACTTTC. Translated: CASSQTSGGSGANVLTF.

There are a few counts of this clonotype. The rearrangement links TRBV27 to TRBJ2-7; 8 positions match TRBD2. Unmatched junction bases numbered 7, after V lost 3 bases and J lost 3 bases. Germline V CDR1 and CDR2: MNHEY, SMNVEV (reference sequence). The CDR3 has 15 residues. CDR3 residues: CASSFAGGTVYEQYF. CDR3 in DNA: TGTGCCAGCAGTTTTGCGGGAGGTACAGTCTACGAGCAGTACTTC.

The CDR3 DNA follows: TGTGCCACCAGCAGACCTTCGGGATTTAACACCGGGGAGCTGTTTTTT. It specifies CATSRPSGFNTGELFF. The chain combines TRBV15 with TRBJ2-2; a possible D gene is TRBD2 (5 bases). Germline V gene lookup returns CDR1 LNHNV and CDR2 YYDKDF (reference sequence). The CDR3 is made up of 16 amino acids. Trimming took 2 bases from V and 2 from J, leaving 12 bases between them.

This clonotype was recorded many times. V usage is TRBV10-3 and J usage is TRBJ2-3; the match to TRBD2 covers 15 bases. Germline-derived CDR1 and CDR2 are ENHRY and SYGVKD. The CDR3 runs 19 residues. The J segment lost 6 bases and the V segment lost 7 bases, leaving 17 bases of the junction unmatched. CDR3 region: CAITSRGLAGGSAGDTQYF. In DNA form, the CDR3 reads TGTGCCATCACTTCCCGGGGACTAGCGGGAGGCTCGGCCGGGGATACGCAGTATTTT.

The chain recombines TRBV3-1 with TRBJ2-4, with D perhaps TRBD1 or TRBD2 (5 bases each). The DNA end is a closer match to TRBJ2-7, so the J assignment may be wrong. Per the germline V gene, CDR1 is LGHDT and CDR2 is YNNKEL (reference sequence). This CDR3 comprises 14 residues. The DNA for the CDR3 is TGTGCCAGCAGCCAAGATCGTTGGGGACGCGAGCAGTACTTC. It yields the protein CASSQDRWGREQYF.

V gene TRBV6-5 combines with J gene TRBJ1-5; 8 bases map to TRBD1. V shed 2 bases, J shed 4 bases, and the junction held 13 bases outside the gene matches. This CDR3 has 18 residues. CDR1 is MNHEY, CDR2 SVGAGI, per germline. The CDR3 protein is CASSYEAGTGLLNQPQHF. The CDR3 nucleotides are TGTGCCAGCAGTTACGAAGCCGGGACAGGCCTACTGAATCAGCCCCAGCATTTT.

This clonotype has just one count. This may come from a read error, since a much larger clone is one base off. The chain recombines TRBV27 with TRBJ2-2; tentative D call: TRBD1 (5 bases). The CDR3 loop spans 16 amino acids. Germline V gives CDR1 MNHEY, CDR2 SMNVEV (reference sequence). CDR3 coding DNA: TGTGCCGGCAGTTTAGGTGGGGCCACGAACACCGGGGAGCTGTTTTTT. This translates into CAGSLGGATNTGELFF.

V gene TRBV7-2 combines with J gene TRBJ1-2, with TRBD1 matching 8 bases. This CDR3 has 14 amino acids. Trimming removed 5 bases from V and 5 bases from J; junction bases left unmatched: 7. CDR1 is SGHTA, CDR2 FQGNSA, per germline. CDR3 in amino acids: CASSVGDRGYGYTF. The CDR3 nucleotides read TGTGCCAGCAGCGTAGGAGACAGGGGATATGGCTACACCTTC.

This clonotype showed up many times. The chain couples TRBV7-2 to TRBJ2-2, with a weak D call TRBD1 (6 bases). Trimming shortened V by 2 bases and J by 5 bases, and 12 bases separated the two germline ends. Per the germline V gene, CDR1 is SGHTA and CDR2 is FQGNSA. The CDR3 extends over 15 amino acids. In nucleotides, the CDR3 is TGTGCCAGCAGCTTATACAGGGATAGGACCGGGGAGCTGTTTTTT. It translates to CASSLYRDRTGELFF. Complete variable domain (other parts from reference TRBV7-2 and TRBJ2-2): GAGVSQSPSNKVTEKGKDVELRCDPISGHTALYWYRQSLGQGLEFLIYFQGNSAPDKSGLPSDRFSAERTGGSVSTLTIQRTQQEDSAVYLCASSLYRDRTGELFFGEGSRLTVL.

This sequence joins TRBV6-5 and TRBJ1-1; no clear D gene. V lost 7 bases and J 0 bases, leaving 12 bases between the germline ends. The CDR3 is 14 amino acids. In germline, CDR1 is MNHEY, CDR2 SVGAGI. CDR3 loop: CASTEGGLNTEAFF. The CDR3 DNA reads TGTGCCAGCACGGAAGGCGGATTGAACACTGAAGCTTTCTTT.

This clonotype was detected many times. V usage is TRBV5-1 and J usage is TRBJ2-5; TRBD2 might be the D (5 bases). The CDR3 loop spans 14 amino acids. Trimming took 0 bases from V and 4 from J, leaving 10 bases between them. CDR1 and CDR2 (germline): SGHRS, YFSETQ. The chain's CDR3 is CASSLEAGPETQYF. The CDR3 DNA reads as TGCGCCAGCAGCTTGGAGGCGGGTCCAGAGACCCAGTACTTC.

This clonotype was found a few times. This may come from a read error, since a much larger clone is one base off. The genes are TRBV5-1 and TRBJ2-1; D is possibly TRBD2 (6 bases). The J call is in doubt because the DNA end fits TRBJ2-7 better. Germline loops: CDR1 SGHRS, CDR2 YFSETQ. The CDR3 runs to 15 residues. The CDR3 sequence: CASRVGGSSYNEQYF. DNA for the CDR3: TGCGCCAGCAGAGTTGGGGGGAGCTCCTACAATGAGCAGTACTTC.

V gene TRBV3-1 combines with J gene TRBJ1-1, with unresolved D. V was cut by 8 bases and J by 3 bases, with 13 bases left in between. This CDR3 contains 13 residues. Germline assignment: CDR1 LGHDT and CDR2 YNNKEL (reference sequence). CDR3 residues: CASPPVRDTEAFF. CDR3 sequence (DNA): TGTGCCAGCCCCCCGGTCCGGGACACTGAAGCTTTCTTT.

This clonotype came up many times. The chain links TRBV20-1 to TRBJ2-3, with 13 positions matching TRBD2. The germline V gene encodes CDR1 DFQATT and CDR2 SNEGSKA (reference sequence). The CDR3 runs to 15 residues. Trimming cost V 3 bases and J 2 bases; bases outside gene matches: 2. Here the CDR3 reads CSASGLAGDTDTQYF. DNA for the CDR3: TGCAGTGCTAGTGGACTAGCGGGGGACACAGATACGCAGTATTTT.

This chain uses TRBV10-3 with TRBJ2-7; perhaps TRBD1 as D (5 bases). This CDR3 has 13 amino acids. Deletions cut 2 bases from V and 4 bases from J, with 9 bases between. CDR1 is ENHRY, CDR2 SYGVKD, per germline. This CDR3 is CAISEPDSYEQYF. DNA of the CDR3: TGTGCCATCAGTGAGCCCGACAGTTACGAGCAGTACTTC.

This chain joins TRBV11-1 and TRBJ2-3; 12 bases map to TRBD2. CDR3 length equals 16 residues. Germline V lookup: CDR1 SGHAT, CDR2 FQDESV (reference sequence). The ends lost 3 bases at V and 4 bases at J; junction bases unmatched: 5. CDR3 bases: TGTGCCAGCAGCTTCGGCCCTAGCGGGGGGGCAGATACGCAGTATTTT. This sequence encodes CASSFGPSGGADTQYF.

The chain joins TRBV25-1 to TRBJ2-5; maybe TRBD2 (5 bases). Germline CDR1 is MGHDK and CDR2 is SYGVNS. The CDR3 covers 17 residues. V was cut by 2 bases and J by 2 bases, with 18 bases left in between. The CDR3 region is CASSEALGGRLQETQYF. The CDR3 coding sequence is TGTGCCAGCAGTGAAGCCCTTGGAGGACGTTTGCAAGAGACCCAGTACTTC.

As concerns this clonotype: A much larger clone sits a single nucleotide away, making a read error possible. The gene calls are TRBV7-9 and TRBJ2-6; TRBD2 might be the D (5 bases). Germline V gene lookup returns CDR1 SEHNR and CDR2 FQNEAQ (reference sequence). Trimming cost V 5 bases and J 4 bases, with 15 bases left between them. This CDR3 region has 16 residues. The CDR3 DNA follows: TGTGCCAGCAGCCGACTCCTGACTACCGGGGCCAACGTCCTGACTTTC. Its protein product is CASSRLLTTGANVLTF.

This clonotype showed up many times. The chain joins TRBV5-1 to TRBJ2-5; D may be TRBD2 (5 bases). CDR1 is SGHRS, CDR2 YFSETQ, per germline. This CDR3 is 15 amino acids long. V lost 4 bases and J lost 1, with 14 bases in between. Here the CDR3 DNA reads TGCGCCAGCAGCCTCGGGAATCTACTCCAAGAGACCCAGTACTTC. Translated: CASSLGNLLQETQYF. The whole variable domain, filled in from reference TRBV5-1 and TRBJ2-5, reads KAGVTQTPRYLIKTRGQQVTLSCSPISGHRSVSWYQQTPGQGLQFLFEYFSETQRNKGNFPGRFSGRQFSNSRSEMNVSTLELGDSALYLCASSLGNLLQETQYFGPGTRLLVL.

This chain joins TRBV7-8 and TRBJ1-2, with 7 bases aligning to TRBD1. The CDR3 has 12 residues. The germline V gene has CDR1 SGHVS and CDR2 FQNEAQ. After removal of 5 bases from V and 9 bases from J, the junction contained 6 bases not matched to a gene. In nucleotides, the CDR3 is TGTGCCAGCAGCGGAGACAGGGTTAGCTACACCTTC. Translating it yields CASSGDRVSYTF.

This clonotype was recorded at least ten times. The gene calls are TRBV7-8 and TRBJ2-3, with no clear D. The CDR3 consists of 13 residues. Germline CDR1 and CDR2: SGHVS and FQNEAQ. The germline V and J ends were trimmed by 2 bases and 4 bases, with 7 bases remaining between them. This CDR3 reads CASSLIPSDTQYF. The CDR3 DNA reads as TGTGCCAGCAGCTTAATTCCGTCAGATACGCAGTATTTT.

This rearrangement joins TRBV20-1 to TRBJ2-6, with a possible D match to TRBD1 (5 bases). The CDR3 has 17 residues. Looked up from germline, CDR1 is DFQATT and CDR2 is SNEGSKA (reference sequence). V was shortened by 1 base and J by 0 bases, with 13 bases between the two germline ends. The DNA of the CDR3 is TGCAGTGCTAGAGTTACCTCAGGGTTCTCTGGGGCCAACGTCCTGACTTTC. It is translated as CSARVTSGFSGANVLTF.

The V and J genes are TRBV15 and TRBJ2-7; TRBD2 matches 10 bases. The CDR3 covers 15 residues. Germline V gene data show CDR1 as LNHNV and CDR2 as YYDKDF (reference sequence). V gave up 1 base and J gave up 4 bases; unmatched junction bases: 4. This CDR3 is CATSRVTSGNYEQYF. CDR3 DNA sequence: TGTGCCACCAGCAGAGTTACTAGCGGGAATTACGAGCAGTACTTC.

The chain links TRBV29-1 to TRBJ1-2; possible D gene TRBD1, 6 bases. The CDR3 totals 12 residues. V was clipped by 8 bases and J by 3 bases, with 13 bases between them. Germline loops: CDR1 SQVTM, CDR2 ANQGSEA. The CDR3 nucleotides read TGCAGCCTAGGGGGGGGGGACTATGGCTACACCTTC. Translated: CSLGGGDYGYTF.

The CDR3 nucleotides are TGTGCCAGCAGCCGAGACCTAGCGTTACTAGCAGATACGCAGTATTTT. Its protein is CASSRDLALLADTQYF. This chain joins TRBV14 and TRBJ2-3, with D perhaps matching TRBD2 (6 bases). The CDR3 is 16 residues long. The germline V gene encodes CDR1 SGHDN and CDR2 FVKESK. Trimming stripped 4 bases from V and 4 bases from J, with 18 bases between.

V and J are TRBV12-3 or TRBV12-4 and TRBJ1-5, with D unclear. The CDR3 length is 13 residues. Trimming took 0 bases from V and 7 from J, leaving 7 bases between them. CDR3 region: CASSLAVDQPQHF. CDR3 DNA sequence: TGTGCCAGCAGTTTAGCGGTGGACCAGCCCCAGCATTTT.

There are many counts of this clonotype. The V gene is TRBV20-1, the J gene TRBJ2-1, with 7 positions matching TRBD2. This CDR3 is 15 amino acids long. CDR1 is DFQATT, CDR2 SNEGSKA, per germline (reference sequence). The V segment lost 5 bases and the J segment 7 bases; nucleotides outside the gene matches: 14. The DNA for the CDR3 is TGCAGTGCTTCACAACGAAAAGGACTAGTTAATGAGCAGTTCTTC. Translated, it gives CSASQRKGLVNEQFF.

The rearrangement joins TRBV9 to TRBJ2-3; D unclear. The CDR3 length is 15 residues. Deletions cut 2 bases from V and 1 base from J, with 11 bases between. Germline V gives CDR1 SGDLS, CDR2 YYNGEE. CDR3 sequence reads: CASSVGDSRTDTQYF. The CDR3, as DNA: TGTGCCAGCAGCGTCGGCGACTCCCGCACAGATACGCAGTATTTT.